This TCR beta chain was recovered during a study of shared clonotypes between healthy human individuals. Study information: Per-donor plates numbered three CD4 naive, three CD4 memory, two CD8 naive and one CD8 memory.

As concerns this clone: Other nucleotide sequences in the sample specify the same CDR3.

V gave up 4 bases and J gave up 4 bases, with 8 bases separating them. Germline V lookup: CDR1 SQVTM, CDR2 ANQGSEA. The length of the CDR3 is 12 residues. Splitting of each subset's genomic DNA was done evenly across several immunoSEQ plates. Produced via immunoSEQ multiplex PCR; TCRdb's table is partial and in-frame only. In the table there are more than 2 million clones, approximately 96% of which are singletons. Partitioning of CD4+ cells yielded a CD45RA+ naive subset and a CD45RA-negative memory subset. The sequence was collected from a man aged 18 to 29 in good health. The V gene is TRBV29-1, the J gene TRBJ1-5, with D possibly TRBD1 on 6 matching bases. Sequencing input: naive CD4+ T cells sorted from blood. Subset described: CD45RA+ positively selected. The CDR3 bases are TGCAGCGTTGCAGGGGCTAATCAGCCCCAGCATTTT. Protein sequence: CSVAGANQPQHF. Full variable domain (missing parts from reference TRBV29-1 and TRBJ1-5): SAVISQKPSRDICQRGTSLTIQCQVDSQVTMMFWYRQQPGQSLTLIATANQGSEATYESGFVIDKFPISRPNLTFSTLTVSNMSPEDSSIYLCSVAGANQPQHFGDGTRLSIL.